Presented here are 14 T cell receptor beta chains from one specimen sequenced in a study of CD8 T cells in Susac syndrome. Random hexamers primed reverse transcription of about 0.5 to 1 ug RNA. TCRdb used MiXCR to reprocess the immunoSEQ multiplex PCR reads, holding one entry per CDR3 protein. Among about 190,000 distinct CDR3 sequences, approximately 94% were seen once, and the ten largest hold 0.1%. Sequenced material: CD4+ T cells from PBMCs. The receptor set was obtained from a human donor in good health.

This chain uses TRBV6-1 with TRBJ1-2, with D possibly TRBD1 on 6 matching bases. Germline-derived CDR1 and CDR2 are MNHNS and SASEGT. CDR3 size: 12 residues. The ends were cut back, 8 bases at V and 4 bases at J, with 11 bases in the middle. The chain's CDR3 is CASRDTGYGYTF. CDR3 coding DNA: TGTGCCAGCCGGGACACGGGCTATGGCTACACCTTC.

The chain employs TRBV29-1 and TRBJ2-7, with D perhaps given as TRBD1 or TRBD2 (6 bases each). CDR1 is SQVTM, CDR2 ANQGSEA, per germline. V shed 7 bases and J shed 5 bases, with 21 bases lying between them. The CDR3 extends over 14 amino acids. The CDR3 protein is CSARSGGSRDEQYF. DNA for the CDR3: TGCAGCGCCCGATCCGGGGGCTCCAGGGACGAGCAGTACTTC.

This clonotype was recorded only once. This chain links TRBV19 with TRBJ2-3; D is unresolved. This CDR3 has 15 residues. Germline V lookup: CDR1 LNHDA, CDR2 SQIVND (reference sequence). Trimming took 1 base from V and 3 from J, leaving 11 bases between them. As DNA, the CDR3 is TGTGCCAGTAGTATAGGTACAGTTCGGACAGATACGCAGTATTTT. Translation gives CASSIGTVRTDTQYF.

J is TRBJ1-6 and V is TRBV30; D gene uncertain. The V end lost 1 base, the J end lost 7 bases, and 8 bases lay between the germline ends. Germline assignment: CDR1 GTSNPN and CDR2 SVGIG (reference sequence). This CDR3 is built from 13 residues. CDR3 amino acids: CAWSGLGNSPLHF. The CDR3 bases are TGTGCCTGGAGTGGGCTGGGGAATTCACCCCTCCACTTT.

The chain has TRBV6-2 or TRBV6-3 and TRBJ1-2, with unresolved D. This CDR3 contains 16 residues. V lost 4 bases, J lost 2 bases, and 17 bases lay in between. CDR1 is MNHEY, CDR2 SVGEGT, per germline. The CDR3 loop reads CASSSLWVGKNYGYTF. In DNA, the CDR3 is TGTGCCAGCAGTTCCTTATGGGTCGGCAAGAACTATGGCTACACCTTC.

This sequence joins TRBV20-1 and TRBJ2-7; D ambiguous. This CDR3 has 12 residues. V lost 5 bases and J 4 bases, leaving 12 bases between the germline ends. Germline V gene data show CDR1 as DFQATT and CDR2 as SNEGSKA (reference sequence). CDR3 coding DNA: TGCAGTGCTCATCTAGTCGGGTACGAGCAGTACTTC. Its protein is CSAHLVGYEQYF.

The rearrangement joins TRBV9 to TRBJ1-5, with 9 positions matching TRBD1. CDR3 length: 15 amino acids. V trimming: 4 bases; J trimming: 3 bases; junction bases outside the gene matches: 5. Looked up from germline, CDR1 is SGDLS and CDR2 is YYNGEE. The DNA for the CDR3 is TGTGCCAGCAGCCCGCGGGACAGGGTCAATCAGCCCCAGCATTTT. Its translation: CASSPRDRVNQPQHF. The whole variable domain, remainder taken from reference TRBV9 and TRBJ1-5, is DSGVTQTPKHLITATGQRVTLRCSPRSGDLSVYWYQQSLDQGLQFLIQYYNGEERAKGNILERFSAQQFPDLHSELNLSSLELGDSALYFCASSPRDRVNQPQHFGDGTRLSIL.

CDR3 bases: TGTGCCAGCAGTGGGGGCACTGAAGCTTTCTTT. Its protein product is CASSGGTEAFF. The chain recombines TRBV6-6 with TRBJ1-1; TRBD1 is a possible D gene (5 bases). Germline loops: CDR1 MNHNY, CDR2 SVGAGI (reference sequence). V was trimmed by 5 bases and J by 4 bases, leaving 5 bases between them. The CDR3 has 11 residues.

This chain links TRBV20-1 with TRBJ2-7; D not certain. Germline V lookup: CDR1 DFQATT, CDR2 SNEGSKA (reference sequence). V lost 0 bases and J lost 2, with 14 bases in between. This CDR3 has 15 residues. This CDR3 reads CSARDWRGSPYEQYF. The CDR3, as DNA: TGCAGTGCTAGAGATTGGCGAGGCTCGCCCTACGAGCAGTACTTC.

This chain uses TRBV20-1 with TRBJ2-2; TRBD1 might be the D (6 bases). V shed 2 bases and J shed 1 base, with 8 bases lying between them. This CDR3 spans 14 amino acids. Per the germline V gene, CDR1 is DFQATT and CDR2 is SNEGSKA (reference sequence). The CDR3, as DNA: TGCAGTGCTAGACCGGGACAGAACACCGGGGAGCTGTTTTTT. It encodes CSARPGQNTGELFF.

The chain recombines TRBV19 with TRBJ2-3; TRBD1 or TRBD2 may be the D gene (6 bases each). V was clipped by 5 bases and J by 2 bases, with 14 bases between them. CDR3 length: 15 amino acids. Per the germline V gene, CDR1 is LNHDA and CDR2 is SQIVND (reference sequence). The chain's CDR3 is CASSSGAGNTDTQYF. The CDR3 nucleotides are TGTGCCAGTAGTTCGGGGGCCGGCAACACAGATACGCAGTATTTT. Supplemented by reference TRBV19 and TRBJ2-3, the full variable domain reads DGGITQSPKYLFRKEGQNVTLSCEQNLNHDAMYWYRQDPGQGLRLIYYSQIVNDFQKGDIAEGYSVSREKKESFPLTVTSAQKNPTAFYLCASSSGAGNTDTQYFGPGTRLTVL.

The rearrangement uses TRBV7-9 and TRBJ1-4; D unresolved. CDR1 is SEHNR, CDR2 FQNEAQ, per germline (reference sequence). The V gene lost 0 bases and the J gene lost 7 bases, with 6 bases spanning the gap. The CDR3 totals 13 residues. The CDR3 loop is CASSLAIGEKLFF. DNA for the CDR3: TGTGCCAGCAGCTTAGCTATCGGTGAAAAACTGTTTTTT.

The J gene is TRBJ2-3, the V gene TRBV24-1, with D perhaps matching TRBD2 (6 bases). V dropped 3 bases and J dropped 2 bases, with 23 bases sitting between them. Germline CDR1 KGHDR, CDR2 SFDVKD. There are 19 residues in the CDR3. This CDR3 is CATSDPAVTGTYNTDTQYF. DNA for the CDR3: TGTGCCACCAGTGATCCCGCCGTCACCGGGACTTACAACACAGATACGCAGTATTTT.

The chain employs TRBV2 and TRBJ2-3; D uncertain. The germline gives CDR1 SNHLY, CDR2 FYNNEI. The CDR3 runs to 16 residues. V was trimmed by 1 base and J by 4 bases, leaving 15 bases between them. The CDR3 DNA is TGTGCCAGCAGTGAAGAACGAGGACGAGGATCAGATACGCAGTATTTT. Translating gives CASSEERGRGSDTQYF.